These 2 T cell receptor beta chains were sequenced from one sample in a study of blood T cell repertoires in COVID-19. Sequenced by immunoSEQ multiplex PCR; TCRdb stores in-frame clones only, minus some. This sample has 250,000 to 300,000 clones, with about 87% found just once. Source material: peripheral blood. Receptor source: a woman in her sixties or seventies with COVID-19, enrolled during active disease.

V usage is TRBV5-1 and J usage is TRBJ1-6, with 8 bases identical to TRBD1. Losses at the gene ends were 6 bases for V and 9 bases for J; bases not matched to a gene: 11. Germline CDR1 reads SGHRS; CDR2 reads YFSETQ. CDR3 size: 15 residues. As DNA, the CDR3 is TGCGCCAGCAAAAACCCGACAGGGGCGATTTCACCCCTCCACTTT. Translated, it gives CASKNPTGAISPLHF.

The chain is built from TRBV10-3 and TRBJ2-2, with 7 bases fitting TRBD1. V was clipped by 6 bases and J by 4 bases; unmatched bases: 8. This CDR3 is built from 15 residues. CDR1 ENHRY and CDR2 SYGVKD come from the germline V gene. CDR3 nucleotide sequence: TGTGCCATCAGCGGACCGGCAGGGGGCACCGGGGAGCTGTTTTTT. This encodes CAISGPAGGTGELFF.